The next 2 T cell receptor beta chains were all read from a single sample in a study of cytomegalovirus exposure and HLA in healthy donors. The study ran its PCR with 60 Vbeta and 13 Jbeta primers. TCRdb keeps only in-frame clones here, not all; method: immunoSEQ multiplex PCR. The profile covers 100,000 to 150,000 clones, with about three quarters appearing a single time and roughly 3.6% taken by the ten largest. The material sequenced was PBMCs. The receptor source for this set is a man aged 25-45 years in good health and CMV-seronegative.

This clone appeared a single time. The DNA of the CDR3 is TGTGCCAGCAGTTACGAGCCCTTGTGGCAGCCCCAGCATTTT. Its protein product is CASSYEPLWQPQHF. V is TRBV6-6 and J is TRBJ1-5; no definite D call. The germline V and J ends were trimmed by 2 bases and 7 bases, with 12 bases remaining between them. In germline, CDR1 is MNHNY, CDR2 SVGAGI (reference sequence). This CDR3 comprises 14 residues.

CDR3 nucleotide sequence: TGTGCCAGCAGCTTATCCATCCGGGGTTACGAGCAGTACTTC. This gives the protein CASSLSIRGYEQYF. The chain is built from TRBV7-9 and TRBJ2-7, with D tentatively TRBD2 (5 bases). V lost 2 bases, J lost 4 bases, and 12 bases lay in between. The CDR3 runs 14 residues. CDR1 is SEHNR and CDR2 is FQNEAQ in the germline V gene (reference sequence).